This T cell receptor beta chain was sequenced for a study of blood T cell repertoires in COVID-19. Here immunoSEQ multiplex PCR was the method, and the copy in TCRdb shows in-frame clones only, minus some. The sample yields some 370,000 clones, around 91% seen once. Germline CDR1 is SGDLS and CDR2 is YYNGEE. CDR3 length: 15 residues. The J segment lost 7 bases and the V segment lost 0 bases, leaving 7 bases of the junction unmatched. Input material: peripheral blood. This sequence was found in a man in his late teens or twenties with active or convalescent COVID-19. V gene TRBV9 combines with J gene TRBJ2-7, with 10 bases matching TRBD2. As DNA, the CDR3 is TGTGCCAGCAGCGTAGGGACTAGCGGAGGGGGAGAGCAGTACTTC. Translated, it gives CASSVGTSGGGEQYF.